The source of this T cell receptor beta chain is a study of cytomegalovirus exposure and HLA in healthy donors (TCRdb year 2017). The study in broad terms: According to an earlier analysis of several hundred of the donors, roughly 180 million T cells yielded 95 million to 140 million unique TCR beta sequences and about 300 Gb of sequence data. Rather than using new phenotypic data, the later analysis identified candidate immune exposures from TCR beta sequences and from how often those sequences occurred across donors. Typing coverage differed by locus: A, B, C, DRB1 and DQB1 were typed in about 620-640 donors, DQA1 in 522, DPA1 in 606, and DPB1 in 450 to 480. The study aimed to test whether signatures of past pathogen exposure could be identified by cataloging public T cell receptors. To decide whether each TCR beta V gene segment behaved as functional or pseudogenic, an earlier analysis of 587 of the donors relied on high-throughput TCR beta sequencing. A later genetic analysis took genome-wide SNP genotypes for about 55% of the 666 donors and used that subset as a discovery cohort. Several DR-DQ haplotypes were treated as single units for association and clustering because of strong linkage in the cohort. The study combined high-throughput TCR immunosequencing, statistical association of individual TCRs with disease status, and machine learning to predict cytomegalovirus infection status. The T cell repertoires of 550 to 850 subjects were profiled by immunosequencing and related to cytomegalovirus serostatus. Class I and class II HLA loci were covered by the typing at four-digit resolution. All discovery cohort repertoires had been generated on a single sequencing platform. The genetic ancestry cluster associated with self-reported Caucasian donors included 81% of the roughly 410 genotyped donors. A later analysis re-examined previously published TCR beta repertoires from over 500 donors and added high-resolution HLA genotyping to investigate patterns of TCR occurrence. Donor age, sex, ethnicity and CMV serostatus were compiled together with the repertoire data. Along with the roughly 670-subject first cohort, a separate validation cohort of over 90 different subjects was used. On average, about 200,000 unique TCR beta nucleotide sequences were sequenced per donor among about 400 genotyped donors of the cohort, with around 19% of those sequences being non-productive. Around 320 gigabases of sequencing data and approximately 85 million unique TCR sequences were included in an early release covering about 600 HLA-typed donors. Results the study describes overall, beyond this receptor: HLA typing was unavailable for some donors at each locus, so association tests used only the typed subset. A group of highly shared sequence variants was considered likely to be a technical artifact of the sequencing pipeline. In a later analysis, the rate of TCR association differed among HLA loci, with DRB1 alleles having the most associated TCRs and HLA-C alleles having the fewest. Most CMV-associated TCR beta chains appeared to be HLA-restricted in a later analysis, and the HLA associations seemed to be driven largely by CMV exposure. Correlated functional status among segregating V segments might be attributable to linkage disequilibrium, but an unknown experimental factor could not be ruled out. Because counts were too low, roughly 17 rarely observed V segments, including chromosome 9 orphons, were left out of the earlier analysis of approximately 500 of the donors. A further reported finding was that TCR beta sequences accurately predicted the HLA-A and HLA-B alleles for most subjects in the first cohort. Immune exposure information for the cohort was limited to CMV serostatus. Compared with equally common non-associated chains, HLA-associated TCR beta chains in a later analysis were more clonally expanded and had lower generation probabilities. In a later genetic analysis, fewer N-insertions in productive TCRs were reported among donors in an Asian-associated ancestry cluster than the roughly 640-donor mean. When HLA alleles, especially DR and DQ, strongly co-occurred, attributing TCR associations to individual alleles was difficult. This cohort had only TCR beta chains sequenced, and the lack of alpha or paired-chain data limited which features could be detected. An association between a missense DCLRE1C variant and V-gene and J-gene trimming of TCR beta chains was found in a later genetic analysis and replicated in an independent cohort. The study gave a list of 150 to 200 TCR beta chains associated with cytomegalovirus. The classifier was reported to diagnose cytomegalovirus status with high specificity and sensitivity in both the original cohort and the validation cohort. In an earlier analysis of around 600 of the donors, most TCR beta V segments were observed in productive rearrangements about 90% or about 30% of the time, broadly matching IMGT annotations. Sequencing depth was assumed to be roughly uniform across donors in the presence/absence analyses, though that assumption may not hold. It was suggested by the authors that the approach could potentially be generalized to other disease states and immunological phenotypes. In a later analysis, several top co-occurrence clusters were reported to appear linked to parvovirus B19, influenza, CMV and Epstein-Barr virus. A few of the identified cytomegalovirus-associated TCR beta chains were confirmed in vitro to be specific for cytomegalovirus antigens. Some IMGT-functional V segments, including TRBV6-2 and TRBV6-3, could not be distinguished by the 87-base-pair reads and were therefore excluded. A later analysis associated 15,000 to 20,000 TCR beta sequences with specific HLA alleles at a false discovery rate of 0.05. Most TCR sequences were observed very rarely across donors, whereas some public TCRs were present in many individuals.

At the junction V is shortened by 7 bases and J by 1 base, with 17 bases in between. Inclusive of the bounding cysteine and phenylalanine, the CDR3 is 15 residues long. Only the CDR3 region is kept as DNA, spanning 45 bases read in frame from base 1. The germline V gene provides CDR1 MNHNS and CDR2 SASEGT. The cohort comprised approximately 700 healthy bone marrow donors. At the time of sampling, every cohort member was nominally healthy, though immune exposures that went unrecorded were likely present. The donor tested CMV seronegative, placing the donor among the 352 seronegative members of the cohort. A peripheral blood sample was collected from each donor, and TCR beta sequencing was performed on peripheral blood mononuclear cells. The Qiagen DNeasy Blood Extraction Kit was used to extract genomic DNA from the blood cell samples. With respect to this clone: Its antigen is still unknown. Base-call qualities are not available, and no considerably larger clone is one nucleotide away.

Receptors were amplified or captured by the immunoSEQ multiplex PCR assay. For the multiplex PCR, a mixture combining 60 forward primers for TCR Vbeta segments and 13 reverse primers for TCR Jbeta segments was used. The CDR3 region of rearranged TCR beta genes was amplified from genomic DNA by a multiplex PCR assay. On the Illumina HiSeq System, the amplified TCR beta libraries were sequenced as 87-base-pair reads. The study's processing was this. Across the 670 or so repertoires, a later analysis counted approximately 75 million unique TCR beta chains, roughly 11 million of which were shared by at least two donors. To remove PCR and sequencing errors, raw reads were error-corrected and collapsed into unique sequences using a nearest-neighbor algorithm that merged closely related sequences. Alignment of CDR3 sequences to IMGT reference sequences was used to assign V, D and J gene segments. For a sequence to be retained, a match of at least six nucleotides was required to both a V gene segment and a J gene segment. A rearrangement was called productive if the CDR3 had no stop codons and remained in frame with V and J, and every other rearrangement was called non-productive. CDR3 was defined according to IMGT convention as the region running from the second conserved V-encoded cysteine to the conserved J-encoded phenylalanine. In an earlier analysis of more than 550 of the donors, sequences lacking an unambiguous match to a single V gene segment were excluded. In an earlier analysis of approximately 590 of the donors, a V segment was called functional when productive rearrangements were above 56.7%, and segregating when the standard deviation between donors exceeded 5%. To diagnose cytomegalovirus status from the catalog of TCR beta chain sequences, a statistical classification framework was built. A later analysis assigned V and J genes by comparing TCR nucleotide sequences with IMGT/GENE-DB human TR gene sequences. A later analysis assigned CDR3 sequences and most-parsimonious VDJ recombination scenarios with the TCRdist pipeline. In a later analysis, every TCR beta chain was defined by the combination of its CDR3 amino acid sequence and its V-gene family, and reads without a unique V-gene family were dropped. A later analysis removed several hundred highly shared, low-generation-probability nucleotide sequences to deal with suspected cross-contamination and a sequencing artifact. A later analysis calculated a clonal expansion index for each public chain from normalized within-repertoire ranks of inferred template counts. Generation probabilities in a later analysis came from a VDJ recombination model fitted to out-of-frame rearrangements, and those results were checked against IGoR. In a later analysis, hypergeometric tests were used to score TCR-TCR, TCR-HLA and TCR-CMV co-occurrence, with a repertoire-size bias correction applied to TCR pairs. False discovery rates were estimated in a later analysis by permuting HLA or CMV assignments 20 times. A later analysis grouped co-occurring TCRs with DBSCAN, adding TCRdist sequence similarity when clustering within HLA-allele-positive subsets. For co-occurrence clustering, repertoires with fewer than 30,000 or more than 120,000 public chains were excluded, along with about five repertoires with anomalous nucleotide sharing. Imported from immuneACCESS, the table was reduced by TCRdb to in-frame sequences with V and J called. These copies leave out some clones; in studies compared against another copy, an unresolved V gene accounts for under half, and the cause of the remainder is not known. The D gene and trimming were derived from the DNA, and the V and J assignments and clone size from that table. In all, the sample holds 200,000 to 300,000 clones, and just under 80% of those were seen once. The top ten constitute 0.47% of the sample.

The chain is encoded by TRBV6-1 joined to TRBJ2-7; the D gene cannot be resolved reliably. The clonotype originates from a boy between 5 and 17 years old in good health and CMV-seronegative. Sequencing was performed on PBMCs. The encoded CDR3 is CASIRDLAESYEQYF. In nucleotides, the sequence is TGTGCCAGCATTAGAGATTTAGCCGAATCCTACGAGCAGTACTTC.